This TCR beta chain is from a study of T-cell reconstitution after alpha-beta-depleted transplantation in children. Notes on the study in general: Alpha-beta T cells present about two months after transplant were reported to originate from several hundred expanded graft clones. For some patients, TCRbeta diversity was high at day 60 because of recipient T cells and thymic progenitors that survived. The main origin of T-cell counts and diversity one year after transplant was newly produced T cells.

Regarding this clonotype: Its antigen remains unknown.

Germline V lookup: CDR1 DFQATT, CDR2 SNEGSKA (reference sequence). The CDR3 is 13 residues long. The V and J ends lost 2 bases and 3 bases respectively, with 11 bases between them. As it was prepared, the TCRbeta library received unique molecular identifiers. TCRdb called the PCR reads again in MiXCR, with one record for every CDR3 protein. The sample shows around 370,000 distinct CDR3 sequences, under 20% of them seen only once. This TCR was sampled from a male patient aged 2-15 years who had a stem cell transplant for acute lymphoblastic leukemia, so the T cells may come from the graft donor. V gene TRBV20-1 combines with J gene TRBJ2-7; no definite D call. Sequenced material: PBMCs, mostly from graft donor cells, taken 360 days after TCRalphabeta/CD19-depleted stem cell transplant. The CDR3 here is CSARSHPLYEQYF. In DNA form, the CDR3 reads TGCAGTGCTAGAAGCCACCCCCTCTACGAGCAGTACTTC.